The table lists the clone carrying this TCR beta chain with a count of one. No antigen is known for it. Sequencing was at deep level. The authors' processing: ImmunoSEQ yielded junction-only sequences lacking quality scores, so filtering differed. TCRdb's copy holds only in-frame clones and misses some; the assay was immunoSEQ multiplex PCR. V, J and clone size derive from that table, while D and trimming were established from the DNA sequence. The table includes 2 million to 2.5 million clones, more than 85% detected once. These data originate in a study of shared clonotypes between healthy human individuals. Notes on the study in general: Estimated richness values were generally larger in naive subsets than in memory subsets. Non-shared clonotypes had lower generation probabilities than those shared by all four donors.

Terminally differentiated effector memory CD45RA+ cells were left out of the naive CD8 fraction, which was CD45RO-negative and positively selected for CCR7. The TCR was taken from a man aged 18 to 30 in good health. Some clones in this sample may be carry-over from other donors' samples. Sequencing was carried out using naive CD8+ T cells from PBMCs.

CDR3 protein: CASSEEPYSGRDDYEQYF. The CDR3 DNA follows: TGTGCCAGCAGTGAAGAACCTTATAGCGGGAGGGATGACTACGAGCAGTACTTC. The V gene is TRBV6-1, the J gene TRBJ2-7, with 11 bases identical to TRBD2. V lost 1 base and J lost 3; bases outside the gene matches: 11. The CDR3 consists of 18 residues. Germline CDR1 and CDR2: MNHNS and SASEGT.